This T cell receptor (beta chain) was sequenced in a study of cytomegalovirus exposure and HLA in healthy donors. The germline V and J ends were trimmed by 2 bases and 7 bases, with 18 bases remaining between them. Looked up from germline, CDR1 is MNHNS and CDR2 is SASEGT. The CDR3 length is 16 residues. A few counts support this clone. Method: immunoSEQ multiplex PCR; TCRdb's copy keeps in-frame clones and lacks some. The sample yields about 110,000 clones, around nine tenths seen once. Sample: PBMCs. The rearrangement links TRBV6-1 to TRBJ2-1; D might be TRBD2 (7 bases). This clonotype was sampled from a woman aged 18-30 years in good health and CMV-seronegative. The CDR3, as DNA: TGTGCCAGCAGTGAAAGGGTAGGGGGACTAATGAATGAGCAGTTCTTC. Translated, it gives CASSERVGGLMNEQFF.